The next 28 T cell receptor beta chains were all read from a single sample in a study of T-cell memory formation after mild COVID-19. TCRdb recomputed calls from the 5' RACE reads with MiXCR, one row per CDR3 protein. The data contain 250,000 to 350,000 distinct CDR3 sequences, roughly 15% of them seen just once; the ten biggest clones take up 22%. Material for sequencing was PBMCs or a T cell subset sorted from them (not recorded which). These receptors came from a man aged 18-30 years who had mild COVID-19 (a few samples of this study predate the infection). Cell type and time point are not known.

This sequence joins TRBV19 and TRBJ1-5, with 9 bases matching TRBD1. From germline, CDR1 is LNHDA and CDR2 SQIVND (reference sequence). V was clipped by 3 bases and J by 2 bases; unmatched bases: 11. The CDR3 loop spans 18 amino acids. DNA for the CDR3: TGTGCCAGTAGTATTACAGGGGGCACACCGTTAGGCAATCAGCCCCAGCATTTT. As protein: CASSITGGTPLGNQPQHF. The complete variable domain, with remaining parts taken from reference TRBV19 and TRBJ1-5, reads DGGITQSPKYLFRKEGQNVTLSCEQNLNHDAMYWYRQDPGQGLRLIYYSQIVNDFQKGDIAEGYSVSREKKESFPLTVTSAQKNPTAFYLCASSITGGTPLGNQPQHFGDGTRLSIL.

This clonotype was counted between two and nine times. The rearrangement uses TRBV7-6 and TRBJ1-2; D not resolved. The V and J ends lost 4 bases and 6 bases respectively, with 18 bases between them. Germline V gene data show CDR1 as SGHVS and CDR2 as FNYEAQ. The CDR3 consists of 15 residues. CDR3 nucleotide sequence: TGTGCCAGCAGCTCCGAGATGACCGACCCTCATGGCTACACCTTC. This translates into CASSSEMTDPHGYTF.

In its sample, this clonotype was seen a few times. The CDR3 DNA is TGCGCCAGCAGCTTACAGACAGGGGGTAATTACGAAGCTTTCTTT. Its protein product is CASSLQTGGNYEAFF. V gene TRBV5-1 combines with J gene TRBJ1-1, with 9 bases matching TRBD1. The length of the CDR3 is 15 residues. Germline V lookup: CDR1 SGHRS, CDR2 YFSETQ. The V segment lost 2 bases and the J segment 8 bases; nucleotides outside the gene matches: 10.

This clonotype appeared many times. The rearrangement links TRBV7-2 to TRBJ1-2; no definite D call. CDR1 is SGHTA, CDR2 FQGNSA, per germline. This CDR3 contains 13 residues. Trimming removed 1 base from V and 7 bases from J, with 10 bases in between. Here the CDR3 DNA reads TGTGCCAGCAGCTTAGGGGGTGCGGGTGGCTACACCTTC. Its translation: CASSLGGAGGYTF.

This chain links TRBV6-4 with TRBJ2-3; possibly TRBD1 for D (5 bases). Germline V CDR1 and CDR2: MRHNA, SNTAGT. V was shortened by 8 bases and J by 2 bases, with 14 bases between the two germline ends. This CDR3 is 14 amino acids long. The CDR3 is CASRDSINTDTQYF. For the CDR3, the DNA is TGTGCCAGCCGAGACAGTATTAACACAGATACGCAGTATTTT.

This clonotype was detected a few times. J is TRBJ2-1 and V is TRBV19; 9 bases are shared with TRBD1. From germline, CDR1 is LNHDA and CDR2 SQIVND (reference sequence). V lost 7 bases to trimming and J lost 11 bases; unmatched junction nucleotides: 9. This CDR3 region has 13 residues. Here the CDR3 DNA reads TGTGCCAGTACCCGGGACAGGGAGGGTAAGCAGTTCTTC. Its protein product is CASTRDREGKQFF. Variable domain in full (rest from reference TRBV19 and TRBJ2-1): DGGITQSPKYLFRKEGQNVTLSCEQNLNHDAMYWYRQDPGQGLRLIYYSQIVNDFQKGDIAEGYSVSREKKESFPLTVTSAQKNPTAFYLCASTRDREGKQFFGPGTRLTVL.

This chain connects TRBV28 to TRBJ2-3, with D perhaps matching TRBD1 (5 bases). This CDR3 comprises 12 residues. Deletions cut 7 bases from V and 5 bases from J, with 10 bases between. Germline CDR1 MDHEN, CDR2 SYDVKM. The CDR3, as DNA: TGTGCCAGCAAGGGGTTGCGAGATACGCAGTATTTT. As protein: CASKGLRDTQYF.

V is TRBV20-1 and J is TRBJ2-1, with TRBD2 matching 11 bases. V lost 3 bases to trimming and J lost 3 bases; unmatched junction nucleotides: 13. The CDR3 loop spans 18 amino acids. Germline assignment: CDR1 DFQATT and CDR2 SNEGSKA (reference sequence). CDR3 region: CSARGQVAGGTIYNEQFF. The CDR3 nucleotides are TGCAGTGCTAGGGGTCAGGTAGCGGGGGGGACCATCTACAATGAGCAGTTCTTC.

The CDR3 protein is CSASSARGYGYTF. The CDR3 bases are TGCAGTGCTAGTTCCGCCCGGGGCTATGGCTACACCTTC. The chain uses TRBV20-1 and TRBJ1-2; D call uncertain. Germline V gene sequence: CDR1 DFQATT, CDR2 SNEGSKA (reference sequence). CDR3 length equals 13 residues. Trimming took 3 bases from V and 4 from J, leaving 12 bases between them.

In this sample, this clonotype turned up a few times. The chain uses TRBV7-6 and TRBJ1-3; D is ambiguous. This CDR3 comprises 15 residues. The V gene lost 1 base and the J gene lost 0 bases, with 7 bases spanning the gap. CDR1 SGHVS and CDR2 FNYEAQ come from the germline V gene. CDR3 region: CASSLGPSSGNTIYF. The CDR3 coding sequence is TGTGCCAGCAGCTTAGGGCCTTCCTCTGGAAACACCATATATTTT.

This clonotype was observed at least ten times. The chain recombines TRBV18 with TRBJ2-7; 8 bases agree with TRBD1. This CDR3 is 14 amino acids long. Germline V lookup: CDR1 KGHSH, CDR2 LQKENI. After removal of 3 bases from V and 7 bases from J, the junction contained 8 bases not matched to a gene. The CDR3 loop is CASSPPRTGIEQYF. CDR3 bases: TGTGCCAGCTCACCGCCAAGGACAGGGATAGAGCAGTACTTC.

This chain connects TRBV10-3 to TRBJ2-5; D perhaps matches TRBD2 (5 bases). Germline CDR1 ENHRY, CDR2 SYGVKD. This CDR3 spans 13 amino acids. V was clipped by 5 bases and J by 5 bases, with 12 bases between them. Here the CDR3 DNA reads TGTGCCATCAGTATACTAGGTGGGGAGACCCAGTACTTC. Protein: CAISILGGETQYF.

The genes are TRBV24-1 and TRBJ2-3, with D tentatively TRBD1 (6 bases). The V gene's germline CDR1 is KGHDR and CDR2 SFDVKD. The CDR3 spans 17 residues. V was trimmed by 7 bases and J by 4 bases, leaving 23 bases between them. CDR3 sequence reads: CATRQGNLFHSPDTQYF. DNA for the CDR3: TGTGCCACCAGACAGGGTAATCTTTTTCACTCCCCAGATACGCAGTATTTT.

This clonotype was counted between two and nine times. J is TRBJ2-7 and V is TRBV7-8, with D possibly being TRBD1 (6 bases). Per germline, CDR1 SGHVS and CDR2 FQNEAQ. Trimming removed 6 bases from V and 0 bases from J, with 12 bases in between. This CDR3 is built from 14 residues. The CDR3 here is CASRDQQGSYEQYF. CDR3 in DNA: TGTGCCAGCAGAGACCAACAGGGCTCCTACGAGCAGTACTTC. The entire variable domain, with the rest obtained from reference TRBV7-8 and TRBJ2-7, is as follows: GAGVSQSPRYKVAKRGQDVALRCDPISGHVSLFWYQQALGQGPEFLTYFQNEAQLDKSGLPSDRFFAERPEGSVSTLKIQRTQQEDSAVYLCASRDQQGSYEQYFGPGTRLTVT.

The rearrangement links TRBV6-2 or TRBV6-3 to TRBJ2-5; D is unresolved. Germline V gene lookup returns CDR1 MNHEY and CDR2 SVGEGT. There are 13 residues in the CDR3. Trimming removed 5 bases at V and 5 bases at J, with 12 bases between. This CDR3 is CASSRAGSETQYF. The DNA for the CDR3 is TGTGCCAGCAGTCGAGCCGGGTCGGAGACCCAGTACTTC.

This clonotype was observed at least ten times. The rearrangement joins TRBV4-1 to TRBJ2-5, with D tentatively TRBD2 (5 bases). Germline CDR1 MGHRA, CDR2 YSYEKL. The CDR3 totals 15 residues. V was trimmed by 1 base and J by 1 base, leaving 10 bases between them. The CDR3 bases are TGCGCCAGCAGCCAAGCCAGAACTAGCCAAGAGACCCAGTACTTC. It is translated as CASSQARTSQETQYF.

The V and J genes are TRBV6-2 or TRBV6-3 and TRBJ2-2, with a weak D call TRBD2 (6 bases). The CDR3 is 14 amino acids. CDR1 is MNHEY and CDR2 is SVGEGT in the germline V gene. Trimming shortened V by 2 bases and J by 5 bases, and 9 bases separated the two germline ends. CDR3 bases: TGTGCCAGCAGTTACCCACTAGCAACCGGGGAGCTGTTTTTT. It specifies CASSYPLATGELFF.

The chain joins TRBV2 to TRBJ2-5, with D possibly TRBD1 on 7 matching bases. Germline V gene data show CDR1 as SNHLY and CDR2 as FYNNEI. The ends were cut back, 6 bases at V and 4 bases at J, with 18 bases in the middle. The CDR3 sequence is 15 residues long. The CDR3 coding sequence is TGTGCCAGCAGCCACCTGGGGGGACAGAGAGAGACCCAGTACTTC. Its translation: CASSHLGGQRETQYF.

The chain has TRBV30 and TRBJ2-5; maybe TRBD1 (6 bases). The germline CDR1 and CDR2 sequences are GTSNPN and SVGIG (reference sequence). CDR3 length: 13 amino acids. V was pared by 2 bases and J by 5 bases, with 12 bases between. DNA of the CDR3: TGTGCCTGGAGTACGTGGGGGCTTGAGACCCAGTACTTC. Protein product: CAWSTWGLETQYF. The full variable domain, completed using reference TRBV30 and TRBJ2-5, is SQTIHQWPATLVQPVGSPLSLECTVEGTSNPNLYWYRQAAGRGLQLLFYSVGIGQISSEVPQNLSASRPQDRQFILSSKKLLLSDSGFYLCAWSTWGLETQYFGPGTRLLVL.

V gene TRBV4-2 combines with J gene TRBJ2-3, with TRBD2 matching over 13 bases. V lost 0 bases to trimming and J lost 7 bases; unmatched junction nucleotides: 4. The CDR3 spans 16 residues. Germline V CDR1 and CDR2: LGHNA, YNFKEQ. This chain's CDR3 is CASSQDRTSGGNTQYF. DNA of the CDR3: TGTGCCAGCAGCCAAGATCGGACTAGCGGGGGAAATACGCAGTATTTT.

The rearrangement joins TRBV5-1 to TRBJ2-3; D is possibly TRBD1 (5 bases). Germline lookup yields CDR1 SGHRS and CDR2 YFSETQ. The CDR3 contains 15 residues. Between the trimmed V and J ends, which lost 5 bases and 4 bases, there was a span of 17 bases. The CDR3, as DNA: TGCGCCAGCAGTCCCAGGGTACTCATAGCAGATACGCAGTATTTT. It encodes CASSPRVLIADTQYF.

The gene calls are TRBV10-3 and TRBJ1-1; the D gene is possibly TRBD1 (6 bases). V gave up 11 bases and J gave up 5 bases, with 21 bases separating them. Per germline, CDR1 ENHRY and CDR2 SYGVKD. This CDR3 spans 14 amino acids. The CDR3 loop is CASGDVGAGTEAFF. The CDR3 DNA follows: TGTGCCTCAGGGGATGTAGGGGCTGGGACTGAAGCTTTCTTT.

The J gene is TRBJ2-7, the V gene TRBV12-3 or TRBV12-4, with TRBD1 matching over 8 bases. This CDR3 comprises 15 residues. The junction had 15 bases not matched to a gene; V was cut back by 7 bases and J by 7 bases. CDR3 sequence: CASTPGGGLGNEQYF. In nucleotides, the CDR3 is TGTGCCAGCACCCCAGGGGGCGGTCTAGGCAATGAGCAGTACTTC.

The J gene is TRBJ2-7, the V gene TRBV29-1; 8 bases fit TRBD1. CDR1 is SQVTM, CDR2 ANQGSEA, per germline. The CDR3 consists of 16 residues. The trim removed 6 bases at V and 2 bases at J, leaving 15 bases unmatched. The CDR3 region is CSVESIDRGPTYEQYV. As DNA, the CDR3 is TGCAGCGTCGAAAGTATCGACAGGGGCCCCACCTACGAGCAGTACGTC.

The rearrangement joins TRBV9 to TRBJ2-6, with 7 bases matching TRBD1. Germline V gene lookup returns CDR1 SGDLS and CDR2 YYNGEE. J was trimmed by 0 bases and V by 0 bases; bases with no gene match: 12. The CDR3 extends over 20 amino acids. CDR3 sequence reads: CASSVGISGTVVSGANVLTF. The CDR3 DNA reads as TGTGCCAGCAGCGTAGGGATCTCCGGGACAGTAGTCTCTGGGGCCAACGTCCTGACTTTC.

The chain recombines TRBV28 with TRBJ2-5; tentative D call: TRBD1 (5 bases). The V gene's germline CDR1 is MDHEN and CDR2 SYDVKM. The CDR3 extends over 14 amino acids. Trimming left V 10 bases short and J 2 bases short, with 17 bases between. The CDR3 nucleotides read TGTGCCACCGAAGCCCCGGACATTCAAGAGACCCAGTACTTC. Amino acid sequence: CATEAPDIQETQYF.

In this sample, this clonotype turned up a few times. The chain couples TRBV7-2 to TRBJ1-2; D call uncertain. V lost 2 bases and J 8 bases, leaving 15 bases between the germline ends. The CDR3 has 14 residues. Germline lookup yields CDR1 SGHTA and CDR2 FQGNSA. CDR3 residues: CASSLKFLGQGYTF. The CDR3 DNA reads TGTGCCAGCAGCTTAAAATTTTTGGGCCAGGGCTACACCTTC.

This chain joins TRBV5-1 and TRBJ1-3, with 9 bases lining up with TRBD1. Germline V lookup: CDR1 SGHRS, CDR2 YFSETQ. The CDR3 consists of 19 residues. The trim removed 0 bases at V and 3 bases at J, leaving 13 bases unmatched. In DNA form, the CDR3 reads TGCGCCAGCAGCTTGGGGCATTGGGACAGGGTGCAATTTGGAAACACCATATATTTT. Its translation: CASSLGHWDRVQFGNTIYF.